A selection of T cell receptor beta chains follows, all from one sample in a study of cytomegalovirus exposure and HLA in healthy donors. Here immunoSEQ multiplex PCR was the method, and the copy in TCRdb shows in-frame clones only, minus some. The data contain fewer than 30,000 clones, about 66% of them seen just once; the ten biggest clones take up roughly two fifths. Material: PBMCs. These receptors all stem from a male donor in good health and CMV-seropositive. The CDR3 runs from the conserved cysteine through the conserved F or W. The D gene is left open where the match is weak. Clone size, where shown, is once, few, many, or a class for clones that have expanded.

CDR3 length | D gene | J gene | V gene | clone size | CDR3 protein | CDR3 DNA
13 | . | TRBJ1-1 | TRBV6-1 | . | CATLLTSNTEAFF | TGTGCCACCCTTCTGACTTCGAACACTGAAGCTTTCTTT
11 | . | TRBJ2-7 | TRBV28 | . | CASSTEYEQYF | TGTGCCAGCAGTACAGAATACGAGCAGTACTTC
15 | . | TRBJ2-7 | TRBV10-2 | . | CASSGRDKSPYEQYF | TGCGCCAGCAGTGGACGGGACAAAAGCCCCTACGAGCAGTACTTC
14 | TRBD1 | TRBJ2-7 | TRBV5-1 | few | CASSLAGQGYEQYF | TGCGCCAGCAGCTTAGCGGGACAGGGCTACGAGCAGTACTTC
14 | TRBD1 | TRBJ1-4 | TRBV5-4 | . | CASSRRDRGEKLFF | TGTGCCAGCAGCCGCCGGGACAGGGGCGAAAAACTGTTTTTT
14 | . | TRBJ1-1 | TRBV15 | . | CATSRDVQYAEAFF | TGTGCCACCAGCAGAGATGTCCAGTACGCTGAAGCTTTCTTT
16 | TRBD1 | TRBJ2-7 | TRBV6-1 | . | CASSESSTGGIYEQYF | TGTGCCAGCAGTGAATCATCGACAGGGGGCATATACGAGCAGTACTTC
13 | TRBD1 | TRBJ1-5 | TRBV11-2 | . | CASSQGANQPQHF | TGTGCCAGCAGCCAGGGGGCAAATCAGCCCCAGCATTTT
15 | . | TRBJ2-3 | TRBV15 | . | CATSRAGDGTDTQYF | TGTGCCACCAGCAGAGCGGGAGATGGCACAGATACGCAGTATTTT
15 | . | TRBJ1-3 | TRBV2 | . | CASSAQTGLGNTIYF | TGTGCCAGCAGTGCACAGACAGGACTCGGAAACACCATATATTTT
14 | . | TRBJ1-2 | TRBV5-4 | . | CASSLDSMPYGYTF | TGTGCCAGCAGCTTGGACAGCATGCCCTATGGCTACACCTTC
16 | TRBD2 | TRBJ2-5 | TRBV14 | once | CASSLGRLAGVETQYF | TGTGCCAGCAGCCTCGGGAGACTAGCGGGAGTGGAGACCCAGTACTTC